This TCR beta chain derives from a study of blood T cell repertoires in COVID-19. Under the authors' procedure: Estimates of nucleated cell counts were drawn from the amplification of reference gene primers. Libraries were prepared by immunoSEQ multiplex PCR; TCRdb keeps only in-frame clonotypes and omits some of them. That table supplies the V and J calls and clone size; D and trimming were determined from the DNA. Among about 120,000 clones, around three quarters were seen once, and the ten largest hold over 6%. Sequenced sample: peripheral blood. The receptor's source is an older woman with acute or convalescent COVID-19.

DNA for the CDR3: TGTGCCAGCAGCTCGGGACAGCTCAACTATGGCTACACCTTC. Translation: CASSSGQLNYGYTF. V usage is TRBV13 and J usage is TRBJ1-2; 7 bases are shared with TRBD1. After removal of 4 bases from V and 2 bases from J, the junction contained 4 bases not matched to a gene. CDR3 length equals 14 residues. From germline, CDR1 is PRHDT and CDR2 FYEKMQ (reference sequence).